This is a list of T cell receptor beta chains from one sample in a study of blood T cell repertoires in COVID-19. TCRdb keeps only in-frame clones here, not all; method: immunoSEQ multiplex PCR. The sample gives 280,000 or so clones, 88% of which show up once; just under 9.5% is in the top ten. The sample was peripheral blood. The receptors derive from a man between 18 and 35 years old with active or convalescent COVID-19. Each CDR3 is given with its conserved first and last residue. D genes are given only for firm matches.

d_gene,v_gene,j_gene,CDR3nt,CDR3aa
TRBD1,TRBV14,TRBJ2-6,TGTGCCAGCAGCCGATGGACAGGCACGACTGCCGGGGCCAACGTCCTGACTTTC,CASSRWTGTTAGANVLTF
.,TRBV21-1,TRBJ1-5,TGTGCCAGCAGCAAAGTCGCAGGGGGCTGGGGTCAGCCCCAGCATTTT,CASSKVAGGWGQPQHF
TRBD1,TRBV27,TRBJ2-5,TGTGCCAGCAGGGTCGGACAGGGGCAGGTAGGGCAAGAGACCCAGTACTTC,CASRVGQGQVGQETQYF
TRBD1,TRBV6-2/TRBV6-3,TRBJ1-1,TGTGCCAGCAGCCAGGGACAGGCCTACACTGAAGCTTTCTTT,CASSQGQAYTEAFF
TRBD2,TRBV5-1,TRBJ2-2,TGCGCCAGCAGCGACGGACTAGCGGGGGGAACCGGGGAGCTGTTTTTT,CASSDGLAGGTGELFF
TRBD1,TRBV4-2,TRBJ1-4,TGTGCCAGCAGCCACCCGGGACAGTCAACTAATGAAAAACTGTTTTTT,CASSHPGQSTNEKLFF
TRBD1,TRBV6-5,TRBJ1-5,TGTGCCAGCAGTTTTTATCCCGGGACAGGGGATCAGCCCCAGCATTTT,CASSFYPGTGDQPQHF
.,TRBV6-4,TRBJ1-6,TGTGCCAGCAGGGAGGGGTTCGGCAATTCACCCCTCCACTTT,CASREGFGNSPLHF
.,TRBV7-9,TRBJ1-1,TGTGCCAGCAGCTTGACAGTGCCCTTGGGGAACACTGAAGCTTTCTTT,CASSLTVPLGNTEAFF
TRBD1,TRBV6-4,TRBJ1-5,TGTGCCAGCAGTCCTACAGGGGGTCAGCCCCAGCATTTT,CASSPTGGQPQHF
.,TRBV3-1/TRBV3-2,TRBJ1-2,TGTGCCAGCAGCCCTTACACAGCAGAATATGGCTACACCTTC,CASSPYTAEYGYTF
.,TRBV5-6,TRBJ1-1,TGTGCCAGCAGCTTGGATGGGGGCCACACTGAAGCTTTCTTT,CASSLDGGHTEAFF
.,TRBV7-2,TRBJ2-7,TGTGCCAGCAGCTCGCTACAGGTTCCCTACGAGCAGTACTTC,CASSSLQVPYEQYF
.,TRBV29-1,TRBJ1-2,TGCAGCGTTACGTCGACAGGAGAAGACTATGGCTACACCTTC,CSVTSTGEDYGYTF